This is a list of T cell receptor beta chains from one sample in a study of early T cells in non-severe SARS-CoV-2 infection. A single record per CDR3 protein comes from TCRdb applying MiXCR to the 5' RACE reads. The sample includes 55,000 to 70,000 distinct CDR3 sequences, 4% to 5.5% of them seen just once. Source material: whole blood. The origin of the receptors is an adult who was a healthcare worker with PCR-confirmed SARS-CoV-2 infection or an uninfected control (not recorded which). Each CDR3 is given with its conserved first and last residue. Each record gives: J gene, V gene, D gene, clone size, CDR3 protein. A D gene is named only where the DNA matches it firmly. Clone size, where shown, is once, few, many, or a class for clones that have expanded.

TRBJ2-3 TRBV10-3 TRBD2 many CAISETSGGAKDTQYF
TRBJ1-1 TRBV9 . . CASSVGVMRTEAFF
TRBJ2-7 TRBV15 TRBD1 many CATSRDQGTVYEQYF
TRBJ2-1 TRBV24-1 . many CATSEHNEQFF
TRBJ2-3 TRBV27 . . CASSLSLTGDTQYF
TRBJ1-1 TRBV6-2/TRBV6-3 . few CASSYGGHTEAFF
TRBJ1-1 TRBV18 TRBD1 few CASSPSQGVVGEAFF
TRBJ2-2 TRBV12-3/TRBV12-4 TRBD1 many CASKYRGDTGELFF
TRBJ1-2 TRBV19 . many CASSPSSRKRASNYGYTF
TRBJ2-7 TRBV29-1 . . CSVEDQRALGFEQYF
TRBJ2-7 TRBV12-3/TRBV12-4 TRBD2 many CASTSLAGVSEQYF
TRBJ2-3 TRBV6-4 . . CASSDSSRGGLDTQYF
TRBJ1-1 TRBV27 TRBD1 many CASSLLTSGDRGRMNTEAFF
TRBJ1-6 TRBV5-6 TRBD1 many CASSLSGTGRTPLHF
TRBJ2-7 TRBV10-3 . many CAIRPSGLVYEQYF
TRBJ2-3 TRBV14 . few CASSYTRETDTQYF
TRBJ2-7 TRBV11-2 . large CASSLDLGVSEQYF
TRBJ2-3 TRBV5-5 TRBD2 few CASSLVAGPRVAQYF
TRBJ1-1 TRBV5-1 . . CASSFSVRAGSDTEAFF
TRBJ2-2 TRBV2 . many CAISEGKGTGELFF
TRBJ2-7 TRBV19 . many CASSGYSYEQYF
TRBJ2-5 TRBV2 . many CASRGGAETQYF
TRBJ2-7 TRBV27 . many CASSPTIERFSSYEQYF
TRBJ2-1 TRBV5-1 . few CASSKKRVSYNEQFF
TRBJ1-2 TRBV4-2 TRBD1 many CASSPGQADGYTF
TRBJ2-1 TRBV7-6 . many CASSLVFSSYNEQFF
TRBJ2-7 TRBV28 TRBD2 . CASRGLGGTEQYF